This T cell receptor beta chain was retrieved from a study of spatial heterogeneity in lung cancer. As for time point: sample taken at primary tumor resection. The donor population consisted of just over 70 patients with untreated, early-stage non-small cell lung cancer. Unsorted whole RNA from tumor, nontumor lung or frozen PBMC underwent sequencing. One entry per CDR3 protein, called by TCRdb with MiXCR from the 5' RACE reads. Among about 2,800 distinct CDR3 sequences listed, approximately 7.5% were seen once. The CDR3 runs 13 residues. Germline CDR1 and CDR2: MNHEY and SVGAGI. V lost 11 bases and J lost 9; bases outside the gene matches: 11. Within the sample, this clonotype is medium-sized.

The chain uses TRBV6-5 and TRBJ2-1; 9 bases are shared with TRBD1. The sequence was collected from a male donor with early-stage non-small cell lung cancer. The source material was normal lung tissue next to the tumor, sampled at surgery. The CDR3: CACGTGPWGEQFF. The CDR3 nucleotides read TGTGCCTGTGGGACAGGGCCGTGGGGTGAGCAGTTCTTC.